Many counts were recorded for the clone carrying this T cell receptor (beta chain). This entry belongs to a study of spatial heterogeneity in lung cancer. TCRdb called the 5' RACE reads again in MiXCR, with one record for every CDR3 protein. Among 40,000 to 55,000 distinct CDR3 sequences, 6.8% were seen once, and the ten largest hold around 43%. Time point indicated: sample taken at primary tumor resection. From tumor, nontumor lung or frozen PBMC, whole RNA was taken unsorted for sequencing. The CDR3 totals 14 residues. From germline, CDR1 is SGHKS and CDR2 YYEKEE (reference sequence). V was shortened by 0 bases and J by 2 bases, with 8 bases between the two germline ends.

This chain connects TRBV5-5 to TRBJ2-5; D may be TRBD2 (6 bases). The TCR sequence derives from a female donor with early-stage non-small cell lung cancer. The sample consisted of PBMCs, taken at surgery. The CDR3: CASSLGLGQETQYF. The CDR3 DNA reads as TGTGCCAGCAGCTTGGGACTAGGGCAAGAGACCCAGTACTTC.